Described below is a single TCR beta chain sequence and its context. Different DNA sequences within this sample yield the same CDR3. V was clipped by 1 base and J by 6 bases; unmatched bases: 2. The CDR3 has 15 residues. Germline V gives CDR1 LGHDT, CDR2 YNNKEL (reference sequence). In the authors' methods: Amplification with reference gene primers provided the estimates of nucleated cell counts. Generated by immunoSEQ multiplex PCR, the TCRdb table keeps only in-frame clones and is missing some. V, J and clone size are taken as reported in that table, and D and trimming were inferred from the DNA itself. The profile shows 300,000 to 450,000 clones, around 86% of them singletons. This entry comes from a study of blood T cell repertoires in COVID-19. On the study more broadly: Specimens from acute and convalescent COVID-19 originated in the United States, Italy and Spain. T cells, B-cell-depleted T cells, or PBMCs supplied cDNA or gDNA.

This TCR came from a human donor in a cohort sampled during active COVID-19. The chain combines TRBV3-1 (or the pseudogene TRBV3-2) with TRBJ2-7, with 14 positions matching TRBD2. Specimen: peripheral blood. The CDR3, as DNA: TGTGCCAGCAGCCAAGGGGGACTAGCGGGAGCCGAGCAGTACTTC. Translating it yields CASSQGGLAGAEQYF.